These 11 T cell receptor beta chains originate from one sample sequenced in a study of PD-L1 blockade in urothelial cancer. Stated time point: peripheral blood 6 weeks after treatment start. TCRdb's table, derived via immunoSEQ multiplex PCR, lists solely in-frame clones and lacks some. The sample consists of 83,000 or so clones, 83% of them appearing once. The sample in question was PBMCs, obtained around atezolizumab (anti-PD-L1) treatment. These receptors were obtained from a man between 65 and 80 years old with urothelial cancer.

The J gene is TRBJ2-5, the V gene TRBV7-2; 7 positions agree with TRBD2. In germline, CDR1 is SGHTA, CDR2 FQGNSA. The CDR3 sequence is 14 residues long. V gave up 5 bases and J gave up 1 base; unmatched junction bases: 4. CDR3 amino acids: CASSRTGGQETQYF. The CDR3 region has the DNA TGTGCCAGCAGCCGGACGGGGGGCCAAGAGACCCAGTACTTC.

Written as DNA, the CDR3 is TGTGCCAGCAGCGTTGGACAGGGGGCCCCCATGAACACTGAAGCTTTCTTT. This gives the protein CASSVGQGAPMNTEAFF. This chain links TRBV13 with TRBJ1-1, with 11 positions matching TRBD1. The ends lost 5 bases at V and 0 bases at J; junction bases unmatched: 8. Germline V gives CDR1 PRHDT, CDR2 FYEKMQ (reference sequence). This CDR3 contains 17 residues.

The chain has TRBV15 and TRBJ1-4; D possibly corresponds to TRBD1 (6 bases). In germline, CDR1 is LNHNV, CDR2 YYDKDF (reference sequence). V shed 6 bases and J shed 3 bases, with 26 bases lying between them. This CDR3 is built from 19 residues. The CDR3 DNA reads TGTGCCACCAGTAAAAGGGAACAGGGTACTGCTTTCGCTAATGAAAAACTGTTTTTT. This codes for CATSKREQGTAFANEKLFF. The entire variable domain, with the rest obtained from reference TRBV15 and TRBJ1-4, is as follows: DAMVIQNPRYQVTQFGKPVTLSCSQTLNHNVMYWYQQKSSQAPKLLFHYYDKDFNNEADTPDNFQSRRPNTSFCFLDIRSPGLGDTAMYLCATSKREQGTAFANEKLFFGSGTQLSVL.

The chain combines TRBV7-6 with TRBJ2-7, with D hard to call. The germline V gene has CDR1 SGHVS and CDR2 FNYEAQ. Between the trimmed V and J ends, which lost 4 bases and 2 bases, there was a span of 9 bases. The CDR3 is 13 amino acids. CDR3 protein: CASSSFRTYEQYF. The CDR3 nucleotides read TGTGCCAGCAGCTCCTTCAGGACCTACGAGCAGTACTTC.

The V and J genes are TRBV10-3 and TRBJ1-5; no firm D call. CDR3 length equals 13 residues. Germline V gives CDR1 ENHRY, CDR2 SYGVKD. Trimming stripped 0 bases from V and 11 bases from J, with 11 bases between. In nucleotides, the CDR3 is TGTGCCATCAGTGAGTCGGGTCCCGGGGCCCAGCATTTT. As protein: CAISESGPGAQHF.

V and J are TRBV5-8 and TRBJ2-7, with 7 bases aligning to TRBD1. Germline CDR1 reads SGHTS; CDR2 reads YDEGEE. V lost 0 bases to trimming and J lost 4 bases; unmatched junction nucleotides: 7. The CDR3 loop spans 15 amino acids. CDR3 amino acids: CASSLVPGQIYEQYF. The CDR3, as DNA: TGTGCCAGCAGCTTGGTCCCGGGACAGATTTACGAGCAGTACTTC.

The chain recombines TRBV11-2 with TRBJ2-3; TRBD2 agrees at 15 bases. V trimming: 5 bases; J trimming: 3 bases; junction bases outside the gene matches: 9. The CDR3 is made up of 18 amino acids. Germline CDR1 and CDR2: SGHAT and FQNNGV. The CDR3 bases are TGTGCCAGCAGCCGACGGACTAGCGGGAGGGCGAGTACAGATACGCAGTATTTT. Protein product: CASSRRTSGRASTDTQYF.

The gene calls are TRBV7-2 and TRBJ2-2, with 8 positions matching TRBD2. Germline lookup yields CDR1 SGHTA and CDR2 FQGNSA. V dropped 3 bases and J dropped 5; count of bases not matched to a gene: 11. This CDR3 comprises 17 residues. The CDR3 sequence is CASSLTLSGSKTGELFF. The DNA of the CDR3 is TGTGCCAGCAGCTTGACCCTAAGCGGGAGTAAAACCGGGGAGCTGTTTTTT.

The chain combines TRBV19 with TRBJ1-5, with 10 bases fitting TRBD1. Germline V gene lookup returns CDR1 LNHDA and CDR2 SQIVND (reference sequence). The CDR3 contains 15 residues. V shed 6 bases and J 4 bases; nucleotides not matched to a gene: 6. CDR3 amino acids: CASRPTGGDNQPQHF. The CDR3 region has the DNA TGTGCCAGTAGACCGACAGGGGGCGATAATCAGCCCCAGCATTTT.

J is TRBJ2-3 and V is TRBV7-2, with D unresolved. V shed 5 bases and J shed 0 bases, with 9 bases lying between them. The CDR3 runs 14 residues. CDR1 and CDR2 (germline): SGHTA, FQGNSA. The CDR3 DNA reads as TGTGCCAGCAGCCTCGACTCTAGCACAGATACGCAGTATTTT. This sequence encodes CASSLDSSTDTQYF.

The rearrangement joins TRBV27 to TRBJ2-7, with 12 bases identical to TRBD2. The germline gives CDR1 MNHEY, CDR2 SMNVEV (reference sequence). J was trimmed by 3 bases and V by 4 bases; bases with no gene match: 10. This CDR3 is 17 amino acids long. The CDR3 spells CASSSRTSGVALYEQYF. CDR3 nucleotides: TGTGCCAGCAGTTCCAGGACTAGCGGGGTGGCCCTCTACGAGCAGTACTTC.